A selection of T cell receptor beta chains follows, all from one sample in a study of CD8+ T cells in alopecia areata. Assay used: immunoSEQ multiplex PCR; TCRdb lists only in-frame clones, some missing. The sample carries hundreds of thousands of clones, roughly two fifths recorded once. Sample: CD4+ T cells sorted from blood, taken around week 34, from a patient treated with tofacitinib. The receptors come from a human donor with alopecia areata. Both conserved end residues are part of each CDR3. Fields, in order: V gene, D gene, CDR3 protein. A D gene is named only where the DNA matches it firmly.

V: TRBV20-1
D: -
CDR3: CSASRIYGYTF

V: TRBV9
D: TRBD1
CDR3: CASSVEGQGIPYEQYF

V: TRBV5-1
D: -
CDR3: CASSPIMNRVSSYGYTF

V: TRBV25-1
D: -
CDR3: CASSEKRAGTGELFF

V: TRBV5-1
D: TRBD2
CDR3: CASSLNLLAGGYEQYF

V: TRBV5-1
D: TRBD1
CDR3: CASSLSDRGQETQYF

V: TRBV2
D: -
CDR3: CASNQASMNTEAFF

V: TRBV7-1
D: -
CDR3: CASSQVAGNYGYTF

V: TRBV9
D: TRBD2
CDR3: CASSLGTSGGAPYNEQFF

V: TRBV23-1
D: -
CDR3: CASSDSGSTDTQYF

V: TRBV7-2
D: TRBD2
CDR3: CASSFQAGDNSYNEQFF

V: TRBV6-4
D: -
CDR3: CASSVHPTYEQYF

V: TRBV7-8
D: -
CDR3: CASSLEGGGYEQYF

V: TRBV18
D: TRBD2
CDR3: CASSPVPSGSSYEQYF

V: TRBV2
D: TRBD1
CDR3: CASSVAGGWSNQPQHF

V: TRBV30
D: -
CDR3: CAWSVLNTEAFF

V: TRBV29-1
D: -
CDR3: CSVAPTVGDQPQHF

V: TRBV6-5
D: -
CDR3: CASSYRPGQGYEQYF

V: TRBV5-1
D: -
CDR3: CASSSGDNNEQFF

V: TRBV18
D: -
CDR3: CASSPGTPIYNEQFF

V: TRBV7-9
D: TRBD1
CDR3: CASSLRLQGTGNTIYF